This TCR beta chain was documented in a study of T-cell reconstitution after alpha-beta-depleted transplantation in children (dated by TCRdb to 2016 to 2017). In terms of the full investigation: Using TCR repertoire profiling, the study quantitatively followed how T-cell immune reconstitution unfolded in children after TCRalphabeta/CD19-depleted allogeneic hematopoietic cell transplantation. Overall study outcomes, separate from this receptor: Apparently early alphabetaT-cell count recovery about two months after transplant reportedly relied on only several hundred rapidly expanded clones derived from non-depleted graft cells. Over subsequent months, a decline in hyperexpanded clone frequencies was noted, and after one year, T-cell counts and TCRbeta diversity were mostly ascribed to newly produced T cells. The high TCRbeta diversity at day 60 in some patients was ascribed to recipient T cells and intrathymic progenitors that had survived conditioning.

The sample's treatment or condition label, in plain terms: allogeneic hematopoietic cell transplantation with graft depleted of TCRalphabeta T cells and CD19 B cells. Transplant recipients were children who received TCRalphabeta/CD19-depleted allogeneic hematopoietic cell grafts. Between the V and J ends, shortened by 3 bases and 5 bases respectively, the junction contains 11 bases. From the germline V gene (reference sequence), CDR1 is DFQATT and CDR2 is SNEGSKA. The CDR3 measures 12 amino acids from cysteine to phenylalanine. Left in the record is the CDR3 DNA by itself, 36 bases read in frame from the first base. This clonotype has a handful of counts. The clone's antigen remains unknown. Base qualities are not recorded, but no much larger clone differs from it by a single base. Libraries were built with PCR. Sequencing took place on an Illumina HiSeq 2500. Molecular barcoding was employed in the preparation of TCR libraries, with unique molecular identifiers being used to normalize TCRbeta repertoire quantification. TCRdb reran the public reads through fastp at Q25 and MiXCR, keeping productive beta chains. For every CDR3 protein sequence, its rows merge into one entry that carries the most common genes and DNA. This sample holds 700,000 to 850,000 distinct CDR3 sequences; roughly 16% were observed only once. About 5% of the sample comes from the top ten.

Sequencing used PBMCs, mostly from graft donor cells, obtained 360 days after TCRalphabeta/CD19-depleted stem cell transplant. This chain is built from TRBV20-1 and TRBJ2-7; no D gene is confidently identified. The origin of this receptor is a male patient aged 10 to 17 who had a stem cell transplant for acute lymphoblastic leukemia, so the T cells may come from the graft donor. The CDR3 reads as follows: CSASVSEDEQYF. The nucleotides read TGCAGTGCTAGCGTGAGCGAGGACGAGCAGTACTTC.